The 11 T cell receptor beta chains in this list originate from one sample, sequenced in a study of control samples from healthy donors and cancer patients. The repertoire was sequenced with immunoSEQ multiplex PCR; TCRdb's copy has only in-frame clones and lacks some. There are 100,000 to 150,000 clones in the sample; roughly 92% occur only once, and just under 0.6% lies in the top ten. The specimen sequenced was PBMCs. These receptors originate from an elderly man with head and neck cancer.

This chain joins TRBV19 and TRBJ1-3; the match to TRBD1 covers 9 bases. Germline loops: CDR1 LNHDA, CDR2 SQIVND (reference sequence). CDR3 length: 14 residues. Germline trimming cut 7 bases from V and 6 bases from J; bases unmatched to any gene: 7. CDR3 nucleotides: TGTGCCAGTACCCTTCGACAGGGGGAAAACACCATATATTTT. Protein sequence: CASTLRQGENTIYF.

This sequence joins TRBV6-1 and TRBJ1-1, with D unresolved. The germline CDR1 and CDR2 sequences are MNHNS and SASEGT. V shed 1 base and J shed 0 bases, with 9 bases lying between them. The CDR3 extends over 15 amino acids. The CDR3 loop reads CASSEGLWMNTEAFF. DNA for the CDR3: TGTGCCAGCAGTGAAGGGTTATGGATGAACACTGAAGCTTTCTTT.

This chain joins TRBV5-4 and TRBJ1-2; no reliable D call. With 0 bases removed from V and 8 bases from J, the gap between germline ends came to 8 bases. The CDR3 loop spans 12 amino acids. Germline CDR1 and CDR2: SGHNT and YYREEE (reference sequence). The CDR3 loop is CASSLGAEGYTF. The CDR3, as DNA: TGTGCCAGCAGCTTGGGGGCGGAGGGCTACACCTTC. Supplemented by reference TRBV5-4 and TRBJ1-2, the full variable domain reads ETGVTQSPTHLIKTRGQQVTLRCSSQSGHNTVSWYQQALGQGPQFIFQYYREEENGRGNFPPRFSGLQFPNYSSELNVNALELDDSALYLCASSLGAEGYTFGSGTRLTVV.

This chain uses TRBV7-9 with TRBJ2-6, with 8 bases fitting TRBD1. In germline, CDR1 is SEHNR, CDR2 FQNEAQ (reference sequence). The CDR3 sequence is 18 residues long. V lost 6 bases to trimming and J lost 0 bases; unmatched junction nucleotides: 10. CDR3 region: CASSLRDRKISGANVLTF. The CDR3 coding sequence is TGTGCCAGCAGTCTCCGGGACAGGAAAATCTCTGGGGCCAACGTCCTGACTTTC.

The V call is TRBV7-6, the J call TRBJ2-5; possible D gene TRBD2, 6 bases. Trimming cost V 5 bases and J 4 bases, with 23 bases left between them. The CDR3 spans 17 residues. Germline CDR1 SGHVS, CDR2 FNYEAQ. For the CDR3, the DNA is TGTGCCAGCAGCCCCCTGTTTGGGGGAGGCGCCTTAGAGACCCAGTACTTC. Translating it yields CASSPLFGGGALETQYF.

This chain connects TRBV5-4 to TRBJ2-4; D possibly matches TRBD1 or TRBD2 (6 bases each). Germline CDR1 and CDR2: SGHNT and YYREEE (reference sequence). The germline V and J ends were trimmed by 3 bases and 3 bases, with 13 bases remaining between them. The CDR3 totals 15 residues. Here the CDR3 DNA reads TGTGCCAGCAGCTACCAAAGGGGGGACAAAAACATTCAGTACTTC. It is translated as CASSYQRGDKNIQYF.

DNA for the CDR3: TGCGCCAGCGGGATGGGTCGGGCCGTCTCTGGGGCCAACGTCCTGACTTTC. Translation gives CASGMGRAVSGANVLTF. The V call is TRBV23-1, the J call TRBJ2-6; D call uncertain. TRBV23-1 is filed as an ORF, its function uncertain. V was cut by 8 bases and J by 0 bases, with 17 bases left in between. The CDR3 is made up of 17 amino acids.

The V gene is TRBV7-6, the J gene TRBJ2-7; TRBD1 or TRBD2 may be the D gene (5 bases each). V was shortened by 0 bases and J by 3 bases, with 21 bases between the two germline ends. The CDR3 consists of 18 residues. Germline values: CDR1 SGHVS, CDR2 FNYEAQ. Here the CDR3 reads CASSLAQGVYRSNYEQYF. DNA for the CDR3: TGTGCCAGCAGCTTAGCGCAGGGAGTGTACAGGTCAAACTACGAGCAGTACTTC.

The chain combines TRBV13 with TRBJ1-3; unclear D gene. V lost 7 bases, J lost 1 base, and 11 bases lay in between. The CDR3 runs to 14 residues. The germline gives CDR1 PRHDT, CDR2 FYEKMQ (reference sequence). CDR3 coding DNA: TGTGCCAGCACCCTCCCGGGATCTGGAAACACCATATATTTT. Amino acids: CASTLPGSGNTIYF.

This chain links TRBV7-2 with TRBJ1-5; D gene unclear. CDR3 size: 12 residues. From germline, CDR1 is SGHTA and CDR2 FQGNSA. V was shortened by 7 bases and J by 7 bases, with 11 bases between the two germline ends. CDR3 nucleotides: TGTGCCAGCAACGGGGTAGGGCAGCCCCAGCATTTT. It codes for CASNGVGQPQHF. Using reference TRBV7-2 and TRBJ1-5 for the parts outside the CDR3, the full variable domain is GAGVSQSPSNKVTEKGKDVELRCDPISGHTALYWYRQSLGQGLEFLIYFQGNSAPDKSGLPSDRFSAERTGGSVSTLTIQRTQQEDSAVYLCASNGVGQPQHFGDGTRLSIL.

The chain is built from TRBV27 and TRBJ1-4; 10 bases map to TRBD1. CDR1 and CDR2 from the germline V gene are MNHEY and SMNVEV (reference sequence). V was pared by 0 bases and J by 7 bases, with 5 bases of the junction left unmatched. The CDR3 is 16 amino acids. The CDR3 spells CASSLSRQGAREKLFF. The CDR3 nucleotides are TGTGCCAGCAGTTTATCCCGACAGGGGGCGCGTGAAAAACTGTTTTTT. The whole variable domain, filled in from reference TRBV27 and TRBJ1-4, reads EAQVTQNPRYLITVTGKKLTVTCSQNMNHEYMSWYRQDPGLGLRQIYYSMNVEVTDKGDVPEGYKVSRKEKRNFPLILESPSPNQTSLYFCASSLSRQGAREKLFFGSGTQLSVL.